This T cell receptor (beta chain) was documented in a study of cytomegalovirus exposure and HLA in healthy donors. Findings of the study overall: In an earlier analysis, productive rearrangement rates for most beta V segments clustered near 87% or 30%. Across HLA loci, a later analysis found differing TCR association rates, with DRB1 most and HLA-C fewest. Among donors in an Asian-associated ancestry cluster, a later analysis reportedly found fewer N-insertions than the roughly 610-donor mean.

This clone was observed a single time. No antigen is known for it. Germline CDR1 is SGHRS and CDR2 is YFSETQ. The CDR3 consists of 15 residues. V shed 0 bases and J shed 4 bases, with 8 bases lying between them. It was with 60 Vbeta and 13 Jbeta primers that the PCR ran. Profiled with immunoSEQ multiplex PCR; TCRdb holds only in-frame clones, not every one. Of around 150,000 clones in the sample, 76% are singletons; the top ten hold around 3.1%. Sample: PBMCs. The gene calls are TRBV5-1 and TRBJ2-6; D ambiguous. This clonotype was sampled from a man aged 40-49 years in good health and CMV-seronegative. CDR3 loop: CASSLGGAGANVLTF. The CDR3, as DNA: TGCGCCAGCAGCTTGGGCGGAGCGGGGGCCAACGTCCTGACTTTC.